Here is one T cell receptor (beta chain) with its context. Its antigen is not identified. The sample holds other DNA sequences that translate to the same CDR3. These data come from a study of shared clonotypes between healthy human individuals. Study-level points and caveats: Among four donors, about 5% of naive CD4 clonotypes were found in common. Estimated richness values were generally larger in naive subsets than in memory subsets.

It was into CD45RA+ naive and CD45RA-negative memory subsets that the CD4+ cells were split. The repertoire was sequenced with immunoSEQ multiplex PCR; TCRdb's copy has only in-frame clones and lacks some. Of approximately 2.5 million clones in the sample, 90% to 95% were seen once. Trimming shortened V by 5 bases and J by 1 base, and 6 bases separated the two germline ends. Per germline, CDR1 MNHEY and CDR2 SVGAGI. This CDR3 is 12 amino acids long. The clonotype originates from a man younger than 35 in good health. Some clones in this sample may be carry-over from other donors' samples. Material: naive CD4+ T cells from PBMCs. Documented subset: CD45RA+ positively selected. The chain has TRBV6-5 and TRBJ2-7, with D uncertain. This chain's CDR3 is CASSSGSYEQYF. The CDR3, as DNA: TGTGCCAGCAGTAGTGGGTCCTACGAGCAGTACTTC.